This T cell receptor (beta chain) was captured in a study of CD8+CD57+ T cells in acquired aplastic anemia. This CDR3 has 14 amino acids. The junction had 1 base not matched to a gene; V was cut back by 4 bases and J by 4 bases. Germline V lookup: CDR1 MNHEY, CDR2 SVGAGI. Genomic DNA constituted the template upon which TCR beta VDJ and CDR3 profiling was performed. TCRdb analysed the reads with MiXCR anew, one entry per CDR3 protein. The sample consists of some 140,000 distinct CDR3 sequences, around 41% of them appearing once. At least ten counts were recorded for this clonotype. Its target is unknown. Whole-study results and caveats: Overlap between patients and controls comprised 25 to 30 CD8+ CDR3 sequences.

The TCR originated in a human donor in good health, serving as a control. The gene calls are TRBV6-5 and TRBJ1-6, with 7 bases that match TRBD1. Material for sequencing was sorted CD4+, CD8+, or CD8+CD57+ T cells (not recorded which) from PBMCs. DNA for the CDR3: TGTGCCAGCAGTTTGGGACAGTATAATTCACCCCTCCACTTT. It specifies CASSLGQYNSPLHF.